One and the same sample provided the 30 T cell receptor beta chains below, sequenced in a study of type 1 regulatory T cells (dated by TCRdb to 2020 to 2022). Sequencing relied on an Illumina MiSeq. The raw public reads went through TCRdb reprocessing: fastp at Q25, MiXCR clone calling, in-frame beta chains kept. Each entry is one CDR3 protein sequence, shown with its most common DNA and genes. A total of some 20,000 distinct CDR3 sequences appear in this sample, approximately 44% of them only once. The ten largest make up roughly 5% of the sample. These receptors' targets are unknown. Sequencing was carried out using cultured T cells, either the whole culture or a sorted T cell fraction (not recorded which). Receptor source: a human donor in good health.

The sample holds many counts of this clonotype. The chain recombines TRBV6-6 with TRBJ1-1; D unresolved. The V gene's germline CDR1 is MNHNY and CDR2 SVGAGI (reference sequence). This CDR3 has 12 residues. Trimming left V 6 bases short and J 10 bases short, with 15 bases between. In DNA, the CDR3 is TGTGCCAGCAGCTATCAACAGTTTTCAGCTTTCTTT. Translating it yields CASSYQQFSAFF.

This clonotype was observed a handful of times. This chain uses TRBV9 with TRBJ2-2; D possibly uses TRBD1 or TRBD2 (5 bases each). Trimming took 5 bases from V and 0 from J, leaving 8 bases between them. This CDR3 comprises 14 residues. Germline-derived CDR1 and CDR2 are SGDLS and YYNGEE. The CDR3 DNA sequence: TGTGCCAGCAGGAGGGGAGCGAACACCGGGGAGCTGTTTTTT. Its protein is CASRRGANTGELFF. The full variable domain, with the rest looked up from reference TRBV9 and TRBJ2-2, is DSGVTQTPKHLITATGQRVTLRCSPRSGDLSVYWYQQSLDQGLQFLIQYYNGEERAKGNILERFSAQQFPDLHSELNLSSLELGDSALYFCASRRGANTGELFFGEGSRLTVL.

This clonotype was observed a few times. The chain joins TRBV12-3 or TRBV12-4 to TRBJ2-5; 10 nucleotides line up with TRBD2. This CDR3 comprises 15 residues. The J segment lost 2 bases and the V segment lost 6 bases, leaving 6 bases of the junction unmatched. In DNA, the CDR3 is TGTGCCAGCAGACACCGTAGCGGGGGGCAAGAGACCCAGTACTTC. Its translation is CASRHRSGGQETQYF.

This clonotype was seen a single time. This chain uses TRBV6-1 with TRBJ2-5; perhaps TRBD2 as D (7 bases). V lost 4 bases to trimming and J lost 1 base, with 10 bases between them. The CDR3 runs 14 residues. CDR1 MNHNS and CDR2 SASEGT come from the germline V gene. In DNA form, the CDR3 reads TGTGCCAGCAGTGGTGCGGGGGCCCAAGAGACCCAGTACTTC. Protein sequence: CASSGAGAQETQYF.

This clonotype has a handful of counts. The gene calls are TRBV12-3 or TRBV12-4 and TRBJ1-1; D not certain. Trimming removed 6 bases at V and 1 base at J, with 9 bases between. The CDR3 totals 13 residues. The CDR3 here is CASRRSGNTEAFF. The DNA of the CDR3 is TGTGCCAGCAGGCGGTCGGGGAACACTGAAGCTTTCTTT.

For this clonotype: An end of the junction differs from the germline gene, which may be a read error. The chain carries TRBV12-3 or TRBV12-4 and TRBJ2-3, with D unclear. The CDR3 has 15 residues. CDR3 protein: CASSFYARGADMQYF. CDR3 nucleotide sequence: TGTGCCAGCAGTTTTTACGCCCGAGGTGCAGATATGCAGTATTTT.

This clonotype appeared once. The V call is TRBV18, the J call TRBJ1-3; D is ambiguous. From germline, CDR1 is KGHSH and CDR2 LQKENI. This CDR3 has 16 amino acids. Trimming shortened V by 5 bases and J by 7 bases, and 21 bases separated the two germline ends. The CDR3 spells CASSSSARRDPNTIYF. CDR3 sequence (DNA): TGTGCCAGCTCAAGTTCGGCCAGGAGGGATCCGAACACCATATATTTT.

The chain combines TRBV18 with TRBJ1-1, with D possibly matching TRBD1 (5 bases). Germline V gene lookup returns CDR1 KGHSH and CDR2 LQKENI. V shed 0 bases and J shed 7 bases, with 12 bases lying between them. The CDR3 totals 14 residues. This chain's CDR3 is CASSPPGPSDEAFF. CDR3 nucleotide sequence: TGTGCCAGCTCACCACCGGGGCCTTCGGATGAAGCTTTCTTT.

The chain recombines TRBV12-3 or TRBV12-4 with TRBJ1-2, with 8 bases that match TRBD1. The CDR3 loop spans 13 amino acids. V lost 1 base, J lost 8 bases, and 3 bases stayed unmatched. The CDR3 nucleotides are TGTGCCAGCAGTTTAGGACAGGGGTACGGCTACACCTTC. Its translation is CASSLGQGYGYTF.

The rearrangement uses TRBV7-6 and TRBJ1-2; possible D gene TRBD1, 5 bases. The CDR3 totals 16 residues. Germline V gene lookup returns CDR1 SGHVS and CDR2 FNYEAQ. V was shortened by 5 bases and J by 2 bases, with 18 bases between the two germline ends. The CDR3, as DNA: TGTGCCAGCAGCCCCGACACCCGGGGGAGGAACTATGGCTACACCTTC. Amino acids: CASSPDTRGRNYGYTF.

J is TRBJ2-7 and V is TRBV6-6, with 10 bases matching TRBD2. This CDR3 spans 16 amino acids. The V and J ends lost 3 bases and 4 bases, in that order; junction bases with no gene match: 9. Germline CDR1 and CDR2: MNHNY and SVGAGI (reference sequence). DNA of the CDR3: TGTGCCAGCAGTTATTCCCCGGCTAGCGGGGGATACGAGCAGTACTTC. This gives the protein CASSYSPASGGYEQYF.

The sample holds one count of this clonotype. The rearrangement links TRBV5-1 to TRBJ2-7, with unresolved D. CDR1 is SGHRS and CDR2 is YFSETQ in the germline V gene. The CDR3 loop spans 12 amino acids. V lost 0 bases and J lost 3, with 4 bases in between. In nucleotides, the CDR3 is TGCGCCAGCAGCTTGGACCACTACGAGCAGTACTTC. It translates to CASSLDHYEQYF.

This clonotype was found a few times. This chain connects TRBV11-1 to TRBJ2-3; tentative D call: TRBD1 (5 bases). CDR1 and CDR2 from the germline V gene are SGHAT and FQDESV (reference sequence). The CDR3 sequence is 12 residues long. Between the trimmed V and J ends, which lost 5 bases and 11 bases, there was a span of 14 bases. CDR3: CASSRDRVGQYF. CDR3 DNA: TGTGCCAGCAGCCGCGACAGAGTCGGGCAGTATTTT.

This clonotype rates as medium-sized. The gene calls are TRBV12-3 or TRBV12-4 and TRBJ2-1, with TRBD2 identical over 10 bases. There are 14 residues in the CDR3. The trim removed 6 bases at V and 4 bases at J, leaving 3 bases unmatched. CDR3 amino acids: CASRRTSGYNEQFF. DNA of the CDR3: TGTGCCAGCAGACGGACTAGCGGATACAATGAGCAGTTCTTC.

This clonotype is labeled medium-sized. The genes are TRBV18 and TRBJ1-1; the D gene is possibly TRBD1 (5 bases). The CDR3 loop spans 13 amino acids. Per germline, CDR1 KGHSH and CDR2 LQKENI. V shed 5 bases and J shed 0 bases, with 7 bases lying between them. The CDR3: CASSGGLNTEAFF. The CDR3 coding sequence is TGTGCCAGCTCAGGGGGGTTGAACACTGAAGCTTTCTTT. The full variable domain, its missing parts supplied by reference TRBV18 and TRBJ1-1, is NAGVMQNPRHLVRRRGQEARLRCSPMKGHSHVYWYRQLPEEGLKFMVYLQKENIIDESGMPKERFSAEFPKEGPSILRIQQVVRGDSAAYFCASSGGLNTEAFFGQGTRLTVV.

The chain couples TRBV20-1 to TRBJ2-7; 8 bases line up with TRBD1. This CDR3 comprises 13 residues. Germline trimming cut 4 bases from V and 5 bases from J; bases unmatched to any gene: 7. Germline V gene data show CDR1 as DFQATT and CDR2 as SNEGSKA (reference sequence). The CDR3 reads CSANRQGFDEQYF. In nucleotides, the CDR3 is TGCAGTGCTAACCGACAGGGGTTCGACGAGCAGTACTTC.

The chain joins TRBV2 to TRBJ2-2; weak D call: TRBD2 (5 bases). Germline-derived CDR1 and CDR2 are SNHLY and FYNNEI. V lost 5 bases and J 5 bases, leaving 9 bases between the germline ends. This CDR3 is 13 amino acids long. CDR3 region: CASSTRRTGELFF. CDR3 sequence (DNA): TGTGCCAGCAGTACTAGGCGGACCGGGGAGCTGTTTTTT.

This clonotype was seen a handful of times. This chain uses TRBV20-1 with TRBJ2-3; TRBD2 might be the D (6 bases). The V end was cut by 3 bases, the J end by 0 bases, with 28 bases between. Germline lookup yields CDR1 DFQATT and CDR2 SNEGSKA (reference sequence). CDR3 length: 20 amino acids. CDR3 bases: TGCAGTGCTAGCCGTGGACGTGGGACTGGCGTGGTCCTTAGCACAGATACGCAGTATTTT. Translating gives CSASRGRGTGVVLSTDTQYF.

The chain recombines TRBV7-8 with TRBJ2-4; D uncertain. V was pared by 1 base and J by 8 bases, with 9 bases between. This CDR3 has 13 amino acids. Germline V gene sequence: CDR1 SGHVS, CDR2 FQNEAQ. The CDR3 is CASSLGVADIQYF. The CDR3 nucleotides are TGTGCCAGCAGCTTAGGGGTTGCGGACATTCAGTACTTC. Looking up the rest from reference TRBV7-8 and TRBJ2-4 gives the full variable domain: GAGVSQSPRYKVAKRGQDVALRCDPISGHVSLFWYQQALGQGPEFLTYFQNEAQLDKSGLPSDRFFAERPEGSVSTLKIQRTQQEDSAVYLCASSLGVADIQYFGAGTRLSVL.

This clonotype was picked up many times. The V and J genes are TRBV5-1 and TRBJ2-3; tentatively, D is TRBD1 (7 bases). Trimming shortened V by 5 bases and J by 3 bases, and 19 bases separated the two germline ends. This CDR3 spans 16 amino acids. Looked up from germline, CDR1 is SGHRS and CDR2 is YFSETQ. DNA for the CDR3: TGCGCCAGCAGATACGGCCTACAGGGGAGGACAGATACGCAGTATTTT. Protein: CASRYGLQGRTDTQYF.

The chain has TRBV5-1 and TRBJ1-6; a weak D match, TRBD1 (6 bases). The germline V gene has CDR1 SGHRS and CDR2 YFSETQ. CDR3 length: 21 amino acids. V was pared by 3 bases and J by 0 bases, with 25 bases between. CDR3 sequence reads: CASSSEPRQVLKSSYNSPLHF. CDR3 DNA: TGCGCCAGCAGCTCGGAACCTCGACAGGTTCTAAAGAGCTCCTATAATTCACCCCTCCACTTT.

The V gene is TRBV5-1, the J gene TRBJ1-1; D may be TRBD1 (5 bases). Germline assignment: CDR1 SGHRS and CDR2 YFSETQ. V lost 3 bases to trimming and J lost 3 bases, with 9 bases between them. The CDR3 consists of 13 residues. CDR3 loop: CASSWGGDTEAFF. For the CDR3, the DNA is TGCGCCAGCAGCTGGGGGGGGGACACTGAAGCTTTCTTT.

The genes are TRBV6-6 and TRBJ1-2; TRBD1 agrees at 7 bases. CDR3 length equals 14 residues. Trimming cost V 5 bases and J 2 bases; bases outside gene matches: 5. Looked up from germline, CDR1 is MNHNY and CDR2 is SVGAGI (reference sequence). The CDR3 sequence: CASSRTQGNYGYTF. In DNA form, the CDR3 reads TGTGCCAGCAGTCGAACACAGGGGAACTATGGCTACACCTTC.

The rearrangement uses TRBV18 and TRBJ2-7; D is undetermined. Trimming left V 5 bases short and J 2 bases short, with 13 bases between. The CDR3 is 14 amino acids. CDR1 is KGHSH, CDR2 LQKENI, per germline. CDR3: CASSGVGSTYEQYF. The CDR3 DNA is TGTGCCAGCTCAGGGGTCGGGTCCACCTACGAGCAGTACTTC.

By proportion, this clonotype is medium-sized (0.01 to 0.1%). The rearrangement links TRBV9 to TRBJ2-2, with TRBD2 identical over 11 bases. The length of the CDR3 is 16 residues. V lost 5 bases, J lost 4 bases, and 7 bases stayed unmatched. CDR1 is SGDLS, CDR2 YYNGEE, per germline. In DNA, the CDR3 is TGTGCCAGCAGTGTCGGACTAGCGGGTACCACCGGGGAGCTGTTTTTT. Its translation is CASSVGLAGTTGELFF.

This clonotype was found once. The chain carries TRBV5-4 and TRBJ2-2; D remains unclear. The CDR3 runs to 16 residues. Trimming removed 2 bases from V and 0 bases from J, with 11 bases in between. Germline-derived CDR1 and CDR2 are SGHNT and YYREEE (reference sequence). In DNA, the CDR3 is TGTGCCAGCAGCTTATTGATTGCTGCGAACACCGGGGAGCTGTTTTTT. Translating gives CASSLLIAANTGELFF.

V usage is TRBV10-3 and J usage is TRBJ1-2; the D gene is possibly TRBD1 (6 bases). The germline V gene has CDR1 ENHRY and CDR2 SYGVKD. The CDR3 totals 14 residues. Trimming stripped 5 bases from V and 6 bases from J, with 16 bases between. The CDR3 region is CAISKTGTTNGYTF. The CDR3 nucleotides read TGTGCCATCAGTAAAACCGGGACAACGAATGGCTACACCTTC.

The chain joins TRBV7-2 to TRBJ1-3; D is unresolved. With 2 bases removed from V and 0 bases from J, the gap between germline ends came to 5 bases. There are 14 residues in the CDR3. CDR1 and CDR2 (germline): SGHTA, FQGNSA. For the CDR3, the DNA is TGTGCCAGCAGCTTACAGCTCTCTGGAAACACCATATATTTT. Protein sequence: CASSLQLSGNTIYF.

There are many counts of this clonotype. The chain has TRBV7-6 and TRBJ2-7, with D perhaps TRBD1 (5 bases). The V and J ends lost 1 base and 2 bases respectively, with 12 bases between them. Germline V CDR1 and CDR2: SGHVS, FNYEAQ. The CDR3 consists of 15 residues. The CDR3: CASSLGTIPTYEQYF. For the CDR3, the DNA is TGTGCCAGCAGCTTAGGGACAATTCCAACCTACGAGCAGTACTTC.

The sample holds a few counts of this clonotype. The genes are TRBV11-3 and TRBJ2-7; tentatively, D is TRBD1 or TRBD2 (6 bases each). The V and J ends lost 7 bases and 3 bases respectively, with 16 bases between them. This CDR3 has 14 amino acids. CDR1 is SGHNT, CDR2 YENEEA, per germline. Here the CDR3 DNA reads TGTGCCAGCAACCCTGGGGGGCCAAGCTACGAGCAGTACTTC. It yields the protein CASNPGGPSYEQYF.